These T cell receptor beta chains were read from a single sample in a study of T cells in Graves' hyperthyroidism and ophthalmopathy. TCRdb re-called the multiplex PCR reads with MiXCR, one entry per CDR3 protein. Among 650,000 to 850,000 distinct CDR3 sequences listed, roughly 20% were seen once. Sequencing used blood. The source of these receptors is a woman aged 45-59 years with Graves' hyperthyroidism that later progressed to Graves' ophthalmopathy. CDR3s include the opening cysteine and the closing phenylalanine or tryptophan. D genes are given only for firm matches. Some rows mark clone size as missing; the rest say once, few, many or name a class of expanded clone.

CDR3: CSVEQQGTEAFF; DNA: TGCAGCGTTGAACAACAGGGAACTGAAGCTTTCTTT; size: few; length: 12; V: TRBV29-1; D: NA; J: TRBJ1-1
CDR3: CASSKQGGYSTDTQYF; DNA: TGTGCCAGCAGCAAACAAGGGGGGTATAGCACAGATACGCAGTATTTT; size: few; length: 16; V: TRBV3-1; D: NA; J: TRBJ2-3
CDR3: CASSRSLAGGPADTQYF; DNA: TGTGCCAGCAGTCGTTCTCTAGCGGGGGGGCCCGCAGATACGCAGTATTTT; size: few; length: 17; V: TRBV6-1; D: TRBD2; J: TRBJ2-3
CDR3: CASRALREGNTGELFF; DNA: TGTGCCAGCAGGGCACTCCGGGAAGGAAACACCGGGGAGCTGTTTTTT; size: many; length: 16; V: TRBV2; D: NA; J: TRBJ2-2
CDR3: CASSSDGGFTRGYF; DNA: TGTGCCAGCAGCTCCGACGGAGGATTTACGAGGGGGTACTTC; size: many; length: 14; V: TRBV11-2; D: NA; J: TRBJ2-7
CDR3: CASSVIAGPEGEQFF; DNA: TGTGCCAGCAGCGTCATAGCGGGGCCGGAGGGGGAGCAGTTCTTC; size: NA; length: 15; V: TRBV9; D: TRBD2; J: TRBJ2-1
CDR3: CASSSDVQGGRTEAFF; DNA: TGTGCCAGCAGCTCCGACGTACAGGGCGGAAGAACTGAAGCTTTCTTT; size: many; length: 16; V: TRBV7-8; D: NA; J: TRBJ1-1
CDR3: CASSQAPDRGLYGYTF; DNA: TGTGCCAGCAGCCAAGCCCCAGACAGGGGGCTCTATGGCTACACCTTC; size: NA; length: 16; V: TRBV4-2; D: TRBD1; J: TRBJ1-2
CDR3: CSASLSASGPNIQYF; DNA: TGCAGTGCTAGTTTAAGCGCTAGCGGTCCAAACATTCAGTACTTC; size: NA; length: 15; V: TRBV20-1; D: TRBD2; J: TRBJ2-4
CDR3: CASSCSRSNTGELFF; DNA: TGTGCCAGCAGTTGCTCGAGGTCGAACACCGGGGAGCTGTTTTTT; size: NA; length: 15; V: TRBV6-6; D: NA; J: TRBJ2-2
CDR3: CASSPPTVGSSDTQYF; DNA: TGTGCCAGCTCACCCCCGACAGTTGGTTCGTCAGATACGCAGTATTTT; size: NA; length: 16; V: TRBV18; D: NA; J: TRBJ2-3
CDR3: CAWRKLAEAFF; DNA: TGTGCCTGGAGAAAACTCGCAGAAGCTTTCTTT; size: many; length: 11; V: TRBV30; D: NA; J: TRBJ1-1
CDR3: CASSIPGTGGSETQYF; DNA: TGTGCCAGCAGCATCCCCGGGACAGGGGGTAGTGAGACCCAGTACTTC; size: many; length: 16; V: TRBV7-8; D: TRBD1; J: TRBJ2-5
CDR3: CASSVDPRRAGELFF; DNA: TGTGCCAGCAGCGTAGACCCTCGGCGCGCCGGGGAGCTGTTTTTT; size: few; length: 15; V: TRBV9; D: NA; J: TRBJ2-2
CDR3: CASSLAPGRNEKLFF; DNA: TGCGCCAGCAGCTTGGCTCCAGGGAGGAATGAAAAACTGTTTTTT; size: few; length: 15; V: TRBV5-1; D: NA; J: TRBJ1-4
CDR3: CSAREDRGLTNEKLFF; DNA: TGCAGTGCTAGAGAGGACAGGGGGTTAACTAATGAAAAACTGTTTTTT; size: NA; length: 16; V: TRBV20-1; D: TRBD1; J: TRBJ1-4
CDR3: CASSLNRVLSVNTEAFF; DNA: TGTGCCAGTAGTTTAAACAGGGTCTTATCCGTGAACACTGAAGCTTTCTTT; size: NA; length: 17; V: TRBV19; D: NA; J: TRBJ1-1
CDR3: CASSQDRSFPLHF; DNA: TGTGCCAGCAGCCAAGACAGGAGCTTCCCCCTCCACTTT; size: NA; length: 13; V: TRBV14; D: NA; J: TRBJ1-6
CDR3: CASSLVAGGPYNEQFF; DNA: TGTGCCAGCAGCTTGGTCGCGGGGGGTCCCTACAATGAGCAGTTCTTC; size: NA; length: 16; V: TRBV5-5; D: TRBD2; J: TRBJ2-1
CDR3: CATSRDRQANEQFF; DNA: TGTGCCACCAGCAGAGATCGACAGGCCAATGAGCAGTTCTTC; size: many; length: 14; V: TRBV15; D: NA; J: TRBJ2-1
CDR3: CASTPRGAKDYGYTF; DNA: TGTGCCAGTACCCCGCGGGGGGCCAAGGACTATGGCTACACCTTC; size: few; length: 15; V: TRBV19; D: NA; J: TRBJ1-2
CDR3: CASSFEYRDYSSTDTQYF; DNA: TGTGCCAGCAGTTTCGAGTACCGGGACTACTCTAGCACAGATACGCAGTATTTT; size: NA; length: 18; V: TRBV6-5; D: TRBD2; J: TRBJ2-3
CDR3: CASSMTSGYEQYF; DNA: TGTGCCAGCAGCATGACTAGTGGCTACGAGCAGTACTTC; size: NA; length: 13; V: TRBV3-1; D: NA; J: TRBJ2-7
CDR3: CASSVGGGSPLHF; DNA: TGTGCCAGCAGTGTGGGGGGGGGATCACCCCTCCACTTT; size: NA; length: 13; V: TRBV6-1; D: NA; J: TRBJ1-6
CDR3: CASSLMVTGATNEKLFF; DNA: TGTGCCAGCAGCTTAATGGTGACAGGGGCAACTAATGAAAAACTGTTTTTT; size: many; length: 17; V: TRBV7-8; D: TRBD1; J: TRBJ1-4
CDR3: CASSQDGTGKYNEQFF; DNA: TGTGCCAGCAGCCAAGATGGGACAGGGAAATACAATGAGCAGTTCTTC; size: few; length: 16; V: TRBV3-1; D: TRBD1; J: TRBJ2-1
CDR3: CSAWTSGGLDTQYF; DNA: TGCAGTGCGTGGACTAGCGGGGGACTAGATACGCAGTATTTT; size: many; length: 14; V: TRBV20-1; D: TRBD2; J: TRBJ2-3
CDR3: CSAYNSNQPQHF; DNA: TGCAGTGCCTACAATAGCAATCAGCCCCAGCATTTT; size: many; length: 12; V: TRBV20-1; D: NA; J: TRBJ1-5
CDR3: CASSFNPGQDNSPLHF; DNA: TGCGCCAGCAGCTTTAACCCGGGACAGGATAATTCACCCCTCCACTTT; size: few; length: 16; V: TRBV5-1; D: TRBD1; J: TRBJ1-6
CDR3: CASSSDRGSVDNQPQHF; DNA: TGTGCCAGCAGTTCCGACAGGGGGTCAGTCGACAATCAGCCCCAGCATTTT; size: NA; length: 17; V: TRBV7-9; D: TRBD1; J: TRBJ1-5
CDR3: CASMVAGGRTDTQYF; DNA: TGTGCCAGTATGGTAGCGGGGGGCCGCACAGATACGCAGTATTTT; size: few; length: 15; V: TRBV19; D: TRBD2; J: TRBJ2-3
CDR3: CASFRSVSSPLHF; DNA: TGTGCCAGCTTTAGGTCAGTCTCATCACCCCTCCACTTT; size: many; length: 13; V: TRBV2; D: NA; J: TRBJ1-6
CDR3: CASSQEGTGPGERGETQYF; DNA: TGTGCCAGCAGCCAAGAGGGTACGGGACCAGGGGAACGAGGGGAGACCCAGTACTTC; size: many; length: 19; V: TRBV3-1; D: NA; J: TRBJ2-5
CDR3: CASSLDHRKFASTGNYYEQYF; DNA: TGTGCCAGCAGCTTAGATCACCGTAAATTCGCCTCGACAGGGAATTACTACGAGCAGTACTTC; size: many; length: 21; V: TRBV11-2; D: TRBD1; J: TRBJ2-7
CDR3: CASSLARLGANYGYTF; DNA: TGTGCCAGCAGCTTAGCACGGTTAGGAGCTAACTATGGCTACACCTTC; size: NA; length: 16; V: TRBV7-8; D: NA; J: TRBJ1-2
CDR3: CASSQGGYNYGYTF; DNA: TGTGCCAGCAGCCAAGGAGGGTATAACTATGGCTACACCTTC; size: few; length: 14; V: TRBV14; D: NA; J: TRBJ1-2
CDR3: CASSPVVAGQGYNEQFF; DNA: TGCGCCAGCAGCCCCGTTGTAGCGGGACAGGGCTACAATGAGCAGTTCTTC; size: many; length: 17; V: TRBV5-1; D: NA; J: TRBJ2-1
CDR3: CASSPDGGQLSTDTQYF; DNA: TGTGCCAGCAGCCCCGACGGTGGCCAGCTTAGCACAGATACGCAGTATTTT; size: many; length: 17; V: TRBV7-8; D: NA; J: TRBJ2-3
CDR3: CSATPRGANYGYTF; DNA: TGCAGTGCTACCCCCAGGGGCGCTAACTATGGCTACACCTTC; size: many; length: 14; V: TRBV20-1; D: NA; J: TRBJ1-2
CDR3: CASSPTGYGFEQYF; DNA: TGTGCCAGCAGCCCGACAGGGTACGGGTTCGAGCAGTACTTC; size: few; length: 14; V: TRBV27; D: TRBD1; J: TRBJ2-7